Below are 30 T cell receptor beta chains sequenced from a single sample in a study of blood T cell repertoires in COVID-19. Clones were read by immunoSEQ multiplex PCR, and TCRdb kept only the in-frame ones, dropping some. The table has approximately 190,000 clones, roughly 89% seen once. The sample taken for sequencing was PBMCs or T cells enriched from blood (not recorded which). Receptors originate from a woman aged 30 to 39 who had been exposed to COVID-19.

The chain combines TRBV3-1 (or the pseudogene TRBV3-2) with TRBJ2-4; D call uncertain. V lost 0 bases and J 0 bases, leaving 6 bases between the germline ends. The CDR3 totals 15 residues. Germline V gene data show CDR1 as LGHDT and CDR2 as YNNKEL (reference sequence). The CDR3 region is CASSQDPLAKNIQYF. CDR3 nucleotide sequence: TGTGCCAGCAGCCAAGATCCTCTAGCCAAAAACATTCAGTACTTC.

CDR3 in amino acids: CASSTLRGYTF. In nucleotides, the CDR3 is TGTGCCAGCAGTACATTACGTGGCTACACCTTC. The genes are TRBV6-5 and TRBJ1-2; no definite D call. The V end was cut by 5 bases, the J end by 7 bases, with 8 bases between. The CDR3 consists of 11 residues. The germline V gene has CDR1 MNHEY and CDR2 SVGAGI.

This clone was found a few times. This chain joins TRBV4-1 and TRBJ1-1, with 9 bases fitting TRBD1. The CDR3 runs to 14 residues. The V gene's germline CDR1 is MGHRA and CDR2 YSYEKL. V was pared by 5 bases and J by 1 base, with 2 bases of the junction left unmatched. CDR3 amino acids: CASSWGQGNTEAFF. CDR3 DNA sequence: TGCGCCAGCAGCTGGGGACAGGGGAACACTGAAGCTTTCTTT.

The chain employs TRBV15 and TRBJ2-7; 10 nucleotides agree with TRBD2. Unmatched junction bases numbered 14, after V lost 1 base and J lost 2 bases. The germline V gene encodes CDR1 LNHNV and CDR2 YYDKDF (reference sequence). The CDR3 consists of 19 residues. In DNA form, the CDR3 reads TGTGCCACCAGCAGAGTCCTACCGGGTAGCGGGGGGCCAACCTACGAGCAGTACTTC. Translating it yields CATSRVLPGSGGPTYEQYF.

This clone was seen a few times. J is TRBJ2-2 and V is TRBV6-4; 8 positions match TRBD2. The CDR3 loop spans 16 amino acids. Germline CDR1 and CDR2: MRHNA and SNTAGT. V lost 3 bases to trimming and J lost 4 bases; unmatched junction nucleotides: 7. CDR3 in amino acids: CASSEGGLGGTGELFF. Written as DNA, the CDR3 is TGTGCCAGCAGTGAAGGGGGACTAGGGGGCACCGGGGAGCTGTTTTTT.

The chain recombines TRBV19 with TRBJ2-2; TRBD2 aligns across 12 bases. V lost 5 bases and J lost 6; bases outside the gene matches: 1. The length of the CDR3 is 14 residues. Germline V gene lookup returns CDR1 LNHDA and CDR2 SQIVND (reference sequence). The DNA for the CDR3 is TGTGCCAGTAGTTGGACTAGCGGGGCCGGGGAGCTGTTTTTT. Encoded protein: CASSWTSGAGELFF.

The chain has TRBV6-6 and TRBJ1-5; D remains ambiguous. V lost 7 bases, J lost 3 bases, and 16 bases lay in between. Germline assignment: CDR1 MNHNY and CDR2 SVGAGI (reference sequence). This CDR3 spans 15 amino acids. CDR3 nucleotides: TGTGCCAGCACCCAAGACACCGAATACAATCAGCCCCAGCATTTT. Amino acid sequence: CASTQDTEYNQPQHF.

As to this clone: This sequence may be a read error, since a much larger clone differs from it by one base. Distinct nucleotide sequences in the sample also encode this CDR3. The CDR3 loop reads CAWSTGGSYNSPLHF. CDR3 DNA sequence: TGTGCTTGGAGTACAGGGGGCTCCTATAATTCACCCCTCCACTTT. The V gene is TRBV30, the J gene TRBJ1-6; TRBD1 matches at 8 bases. This CDR3 has 15 amino acids. The germline V gene encodes CDR1 GTSNPN and CDR2 SVGIG (reference sequence).

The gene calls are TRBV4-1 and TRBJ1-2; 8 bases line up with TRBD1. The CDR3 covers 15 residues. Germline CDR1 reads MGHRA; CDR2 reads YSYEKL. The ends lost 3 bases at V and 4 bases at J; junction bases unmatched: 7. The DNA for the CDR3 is TGCGCCAGCAGCCATCCGGGACAGGACGTCTATGGCTACACCTTC. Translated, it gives CASSHPGQDVYGYTF.

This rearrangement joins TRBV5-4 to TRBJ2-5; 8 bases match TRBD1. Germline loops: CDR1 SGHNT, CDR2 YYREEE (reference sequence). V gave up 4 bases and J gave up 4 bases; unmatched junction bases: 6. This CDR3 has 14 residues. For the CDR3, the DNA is TGTGCCAGCAGCGAGACAGGGGCGTCAGAGACCCAGTACTTC. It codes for CASSETGASETQYF. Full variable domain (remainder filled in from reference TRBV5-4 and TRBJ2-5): ETGVTQSPTHLIKTRGQQVTLRCSSQSGHNTVSWYQQALGQGPQFIFQYYREEENGRGNFPPRFSGLQFPNYSSELNVNALELDDSALYLCASSETGASETQYFGPGTRLLVL.

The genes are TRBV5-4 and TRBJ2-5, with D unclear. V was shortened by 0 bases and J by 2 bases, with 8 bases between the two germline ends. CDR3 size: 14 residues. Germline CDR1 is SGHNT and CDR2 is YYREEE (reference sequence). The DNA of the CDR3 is TGTGCCAGCAGCTTGGTGGGCCTACAAGAGACCCAGTACTTC. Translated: CASSLVGLQETQYF.

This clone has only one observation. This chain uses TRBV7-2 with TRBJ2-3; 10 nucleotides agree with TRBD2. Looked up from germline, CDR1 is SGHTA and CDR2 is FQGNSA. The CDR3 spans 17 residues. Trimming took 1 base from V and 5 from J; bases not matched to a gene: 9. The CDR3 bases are TGTGCCAGCAGCTTAGTGGCTAGCGGGGGTAGAGGAGATACGCAGTATTTT. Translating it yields CASSLVASGGRGDTQYF.

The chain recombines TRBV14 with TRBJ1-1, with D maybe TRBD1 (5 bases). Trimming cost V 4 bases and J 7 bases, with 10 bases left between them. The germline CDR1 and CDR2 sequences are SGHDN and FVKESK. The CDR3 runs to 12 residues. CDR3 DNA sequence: TGTGCCAGCAGCCCGGGGGGGGTTGAAGCTTTCTTT. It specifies CASSPGGVEAFF. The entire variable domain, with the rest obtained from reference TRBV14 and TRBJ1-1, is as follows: EAGVTQFPSHSVIEKGQTVTLRCDPISGHDNLYWYRRVMGKEIKFLLHFVKESKQDESGMPNNRFLAERTGGTYSTLKVQPAELEDSGVYFCASSPGGVEAFFGQGTRLTVV.

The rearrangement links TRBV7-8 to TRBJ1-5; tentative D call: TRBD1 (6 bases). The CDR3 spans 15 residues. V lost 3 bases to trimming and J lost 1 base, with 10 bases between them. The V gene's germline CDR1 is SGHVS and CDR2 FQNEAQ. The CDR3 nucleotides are TGTGCCAGCAGCTTGGGGGGGCAGAGCAATCAGCCCCAGCATTTT. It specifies CASSLGGQSNQPQHF.

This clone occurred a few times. The CDR3 region is CASSQGQGDAEAFF. The CDR3 nucleotides read TGTGCCAGCAGCCAAGGACAGGGGGACGCTGAAGCTTTCTTT. The V and J genes are TRBV3-1 (or the pseudogene TRBV3-2) and TRBJ1-1; 9 nucleotides agree with TRBD1. This CDR3 has 14 amino acids. V was pared by 1 base and J by 6 bases, with 3 bases of the junction left unmatched. Germline lookup yields CDR1 LGHDT and CDR2 YNNKEL (reference sequence).

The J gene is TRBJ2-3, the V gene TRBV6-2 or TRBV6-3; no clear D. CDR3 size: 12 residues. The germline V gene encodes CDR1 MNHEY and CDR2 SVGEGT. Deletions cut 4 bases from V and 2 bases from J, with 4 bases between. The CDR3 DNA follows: TGTGCCAGCAGTTCAAACACAGATACGCAGTATTTT. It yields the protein CASSSNTDTQYF.

CDR3 sequence: CASSAETGWATEQYF. In nucleotides, the CDR3 is TGTGCCAGCAGTGCGGAGACAGGCTGGGCTACCGAGCAGTACTTC. The V and J genes are TRBV2 and TRBJ2-7; D might be TRBD1 (6 bases). Germline-derived CDR1 and CDR2 are SNHLY and FYNNEI. The V end was cut by 4 bases, the J end by 6 bases, with 19 bases between. The CDR3 has 15 residues.

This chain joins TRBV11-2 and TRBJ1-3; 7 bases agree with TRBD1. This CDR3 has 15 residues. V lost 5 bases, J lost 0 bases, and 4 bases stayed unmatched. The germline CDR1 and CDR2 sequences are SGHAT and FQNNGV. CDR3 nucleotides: TGTGCCAGCAGCCGAACAGGGGACTCTGGAAACACCATATATTTT. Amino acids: CASSRTGDSGNTIYF.

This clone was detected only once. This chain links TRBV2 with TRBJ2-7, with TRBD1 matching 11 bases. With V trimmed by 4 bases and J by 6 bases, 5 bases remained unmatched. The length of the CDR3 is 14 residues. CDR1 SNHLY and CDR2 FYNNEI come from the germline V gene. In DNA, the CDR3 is TGTGCCAGCAGTGTTGGACAGGGGGCTGGCGAGCAGTACTTC. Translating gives CASSVGQGAGEQYF. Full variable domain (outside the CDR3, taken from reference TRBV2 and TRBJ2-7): EPEVTQTPSHQVTQMGQEVILRCVPISNHLYFYWYRQILGQKVEFLVSFYNNEISEKSEIFDDQFSVERPDGSNFTLKIRSTKLEDSAMYFCASSVGQGAGEQYFGPGTRLTVT.

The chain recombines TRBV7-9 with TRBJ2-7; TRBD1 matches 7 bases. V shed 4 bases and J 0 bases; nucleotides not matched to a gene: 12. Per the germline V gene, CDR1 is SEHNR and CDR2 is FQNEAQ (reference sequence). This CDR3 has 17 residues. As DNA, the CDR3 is TGTGCCAGCAGCTCAAATCAAGGGACAGCCACCTCCTACGAGCAGTACTTC. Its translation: CASSSNQGTATSYEQYF.

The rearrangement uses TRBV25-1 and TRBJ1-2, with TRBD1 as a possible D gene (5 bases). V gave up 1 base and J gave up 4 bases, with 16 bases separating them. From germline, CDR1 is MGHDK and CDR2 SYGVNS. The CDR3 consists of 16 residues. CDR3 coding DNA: TGTGCCAGCAGTGAATCGACGGGGGATTTCGGCTATGGCTACACCTTC. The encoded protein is CASSESTGDFGYGYTF.

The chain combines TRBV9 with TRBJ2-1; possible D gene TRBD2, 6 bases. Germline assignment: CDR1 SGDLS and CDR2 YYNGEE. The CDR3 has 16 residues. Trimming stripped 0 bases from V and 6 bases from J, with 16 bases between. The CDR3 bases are TGTGCCAGCAGCGTAGGTGGGCGGGGAAGATCCAATGAGCAGTTCTTC. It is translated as CASSVGGRGRSNEQFF.

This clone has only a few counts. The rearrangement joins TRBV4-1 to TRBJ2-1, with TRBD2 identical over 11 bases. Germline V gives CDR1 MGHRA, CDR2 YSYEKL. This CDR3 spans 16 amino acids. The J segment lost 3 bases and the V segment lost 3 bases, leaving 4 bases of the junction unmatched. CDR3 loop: CASSQHSGGDYNEQFF. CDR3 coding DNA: TGCGCCAGCAGCCAGCATAGCGGGGGGGACTACAATGAGCAGTTCTTC.

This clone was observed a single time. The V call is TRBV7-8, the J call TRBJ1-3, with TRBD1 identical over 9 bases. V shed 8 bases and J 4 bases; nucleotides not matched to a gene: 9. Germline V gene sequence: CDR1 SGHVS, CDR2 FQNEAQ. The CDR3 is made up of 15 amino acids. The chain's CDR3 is CASGIGQGSGNTIYF. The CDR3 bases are TGTGCCAGCGGCATCGGACAGGGGAGCGGAAACACCATATATTTT.

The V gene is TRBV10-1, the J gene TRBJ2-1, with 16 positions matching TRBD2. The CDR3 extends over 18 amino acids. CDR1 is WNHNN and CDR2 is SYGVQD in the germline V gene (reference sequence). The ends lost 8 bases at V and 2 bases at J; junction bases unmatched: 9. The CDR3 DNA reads TGCGCCAGCTCACCGGGACTAGCGGGGGGGCACCCCTACAATGAGCAGTTCTTC. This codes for CASSPGLAGGHPYNEQFF.

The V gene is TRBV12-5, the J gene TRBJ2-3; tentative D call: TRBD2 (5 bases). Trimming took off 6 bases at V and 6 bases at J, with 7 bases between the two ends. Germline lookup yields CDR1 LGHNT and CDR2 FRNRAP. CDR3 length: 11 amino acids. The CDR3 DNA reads TGTGCTAGTGGAGAGCGGGATACGCAGTATTTT. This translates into CASGERDTQYF.

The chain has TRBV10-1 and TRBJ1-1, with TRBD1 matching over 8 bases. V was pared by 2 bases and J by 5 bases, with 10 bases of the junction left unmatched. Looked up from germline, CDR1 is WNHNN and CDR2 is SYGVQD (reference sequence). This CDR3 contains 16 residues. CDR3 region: CASSERTGKPSTEAFF. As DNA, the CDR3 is TGCGCCAGCAGTGAGCGGACAGGGAAGCCTAGTACTGAAGCTTTCTTT.

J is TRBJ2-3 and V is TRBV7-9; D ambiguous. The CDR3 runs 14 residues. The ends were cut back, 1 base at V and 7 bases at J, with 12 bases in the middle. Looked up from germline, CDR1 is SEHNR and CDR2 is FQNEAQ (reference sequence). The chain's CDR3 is CASSLVRSTNTQYF. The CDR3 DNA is TGTGCCAGCAGCTTAGTTAGGAGCACGAATACGCAGTATTTT. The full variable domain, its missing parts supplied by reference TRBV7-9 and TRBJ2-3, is DTGVSQNPRHKITKRGQNVTFRCDPISEHNRLYWYRQTLGQGPEFLTYFQNEAQLEKSRLLSDRFSAERPKGSFSTLEIQRTEQGDSAMYLCASSLVRSTNTQYFGPGTRLTVL.

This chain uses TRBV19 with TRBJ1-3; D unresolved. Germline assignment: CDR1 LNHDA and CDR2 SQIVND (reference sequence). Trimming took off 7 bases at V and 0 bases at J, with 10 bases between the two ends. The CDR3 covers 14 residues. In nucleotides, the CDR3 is TGTGCCAGTATGCGGGGAGCCTCTGGAAACACCATATATTTT. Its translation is CASMRGASGNTIYF.

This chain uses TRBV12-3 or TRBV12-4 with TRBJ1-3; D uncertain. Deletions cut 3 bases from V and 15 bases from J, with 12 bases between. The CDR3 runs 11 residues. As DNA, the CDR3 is TGTGCCAGCAGTTTCCTCGGAGCAACATATTTT. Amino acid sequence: CASSFLGATYF.